A single sample is the source of the 23 T cell receptor beta chains below, sequenced in a study of shared clonotypes between healthy human individuals. Using immunoSEQ multiplex PCR, the repertoire was profiled, and TCRdb retains in-frame clones only, with some absent. The sample lists 2 million or so clones, 85% to 95% occurring once. The material sequenced was naive CD4+ T cells sorted from blood. Indicated subset: CD45RA+ positively selected. These receptor sequences come from a man younger than 30 in good health.

The rearrangement links TRBV7-2 to TRBJ2-7, with TRBD2 matching 8 bases. With 0 bases clipped from V and 6 bases from J, the junction kept 7 bases outside the gene matches. Germline V gives CDR1 SGHTA, CDR2 FQGNSA. The CDR3 length is 15 residues. The CDR3 loop reads CASSLASGTRGEQYF. In nucleotides, the CDR3 is TGTGCCAGCAGCTTAGCTTCGGGGACTAGGGGCGAGCAGTACTTC.

This clone came up once. The rearrangement uses TRBV18 and TRBJ2-2; 7 bases match TRBD1. This CDR3 has 17 residues. V trimming: 6 bases; J trimming: 0 bases; junction bases outside the gene matches: 10. In germline, CDR1 is KGHSH, CDR2 LQKENI. The CDR3 DNA reads TGTGCCAGCTCCTCCGCCGGGACAGTCGCGAACACCGGGGAGCTGTTTTTT. It translates to CASSSAGTVANTGELFF.

This sequence joins TRBV28 and TRBJ2-3, with 10 bases matching TRBD2. The CDR3 sequence is 15 residues long. V lost 2 bases and J lost 1; bases outside the gene matches: 0. Germline assignment: CDR1 MDHEN and CDR2 SYDVKM. CDR3 sequence (DNA): TGTGCCAGCAGTTTACTAGCGGGGGGCACAGATACGCAGTATTTT. Translating gives CASSLLAGGTDTQYF.

The chain joins TRBV4-1 to TRBJ1-2; D uncertain. Trimming left V 0 bases short and J 4 bases short, with 27 bases between. The CDR3 is 20 residues long. Germline CDR1 MGHRA, CDR2 YSYEKL. CDR3 nucleotide sequence: TGCGCCAGCAGCCAAGATCCCCCCGCTAATCCCCGGTCAGCCCTCTATGGCTACACCTTC. It is translated as CASSQDPPANPRSALYGYTF.

This clone was recorded a few times. The rearrangement uses TRBV6-1 and TRBJ2-3; D gene ambiguous. CDR1 is MNHNS and CDR2 is SASEGT in the germline V gene. The CDR3 has 12 residues. Trimming took 7 bases from V and 2 from J, leaving 7 bases between them. CDR3 DNA sequence: TGTGCCAGCATTAGCTTCACAGATACGCAGTATTTT. Residues: CASISFTDTQYF.

CDR3 sequence (DNA): TGCGCCAGCAGCCAAGCCGACTGGCTAAATGAGCAGTTCTTC. Encoded protein: CASSQADWLNEQFF. J is TRBJ2-1 and V is TRBV4-1, with D unclear. V was cut by 1 base and J by 7 bases, with 11 bases left in between. CDR1 is MGHRA and CDR2 is YSYEKL in the germline V gene. This CDR3 comprises 14 residues.

The rearrangement links TRBV9 to TRBJ2-3, with TRBD1 matching 7 bases. V gave up 4 bases and J gave up 4 bases; unmatched junction bases: 15. The CDR3 is 17 amino acids. CDR1 and CDR2 from the germline V gene are SGDLS and YYNGEE. CDR3 nucleotides: TGTGCCAGCAGCCCGACCGCCGCCCCACAGGGGTCAGATACGCAGTATTTT. Translation: CASSPTAAPQGSDTQYF.

The V and J genes are TRBV5-6 and TRBJ1-3; no clear D. The CDR3 consists of 14 residues. Germline V gene lookup returns CDR1 SGHDT and CDR2 YYEEEE. Trimming cost V 3 bases and J 0 bases, with 7 bases left between them. CDR3 loop: CASSSASSGNTIYF. CDR3 DNA sequence: TGTGCCAGCAGCTCGGCGAGCTCTGGAAACACCATATATTTT.

This sequence joins TRBV7-3 and TRBJ2-3; D possibly matches TRBD1 or TRBD2 (6 bases each). Germline lookup yields CDR1 SGHTA and CDR2 FQGTGA. The CDR3 is 14 amino acids. V gave up 5 bases and J gave up 4 bases, with 13 bases separating them. The DNA of the CDR3 is TGTGCCAGCAGCCGTGGGGGGCCCCCAGATACGCAGTATTTT. Translating it yields CASSRGGPPDTQYF.

A word on this clone: This sample includes further DNA sequences coding for the same CDR3. CDR3 amino acids: CASSVDQSSYNSPLHF. CDR3 in DNA: TGTGCCAGCAGCGTAGACCAGAGCTCCTATAATTCACCCCTCCACTTT. The chain carries TRBV9 and TRBJ1-6; the D is unclear. The ends were cut back, 0 bases at V and 0 bases at J, with 7 bases in the middle. The CDR3 is made up of 16 amino acids. Germline V CDR1 and CDR2: SGDLS, YYNGEE.

V gene TRBV5-1 combines with J gene TRBJ2-7; 7 bases fit TRBD2. This CDR3 spans 14 amino acids. Germline trimming cut 7 bases from V and 4 bases from J; bases unmatched to any gene: 11. Germline CDR1 and CDR2: SGHRS and YFSETQ. CDR3 nucleotide sequence: TGCGCCAGCCGGCTCCTAGCGGACCTATACGAGCAGTACTTC. This gives the protein CASRLLADLYEQYF.

This rearrangement joins TRBV28 to TRBJ1-5; tentative D call: TRBD1 (6 bases). This CDR3 is 16 amino acids long. In germline, CDR1 is MDHEN, CDR2 SYDVKM. V lost 5 bases to trimming and J lost 0 bases, with 14 bases between them. DNA of the CDR3: TGTGCCAGCAGTAAACAGGGCCCTTCTAGCAATCAGCCCCAGCATTTT. Translation: CASSKQGPSSNQPQHF.

As concerns this clone: Other DNA sequences in the same sample also yield this CDR3. This chain uses TRBV5-6 with TRBJ1-1; 7 bases match TRBD1. The germline CDR1 and CDR2 sequences are SGHDT and YYEEEE. With V trimmed by 0 bases and J by 6 bases, 2 bases remained unmatched. The CDR3 sequence is 13 residues long. CDR3 sequence reads: CASSLGQGAEAFF. The CDR3 nucleotides are TGTGCCAGCAGCTTGGGACAGGGCGCTGAAGCTTTCTTT. The whole variable domain, remainder taken from reference TRBV5-6 and TRBJ1-1, is DAGVTQSPTHLIKTRGQQVTLRCSPKSGHDTVSWYQQALGQGPQFIFQYYEEEERQRGNFPDRFSGHQFPNYSSELNVNALLLGDSALYLCASSLGQGAEAFFGQGTRLTVV.

Here the CDR3 DNA reads TGCGCCAGCAGTCGCGAAGACCGGGACAGGGCCTCGGGCGAGCAGTACTTC. Protein product: CASSREDRDRASGEQYF. V usage is TRBV23-1 and J usage is TRBJ2-7; TRBD1 matches at 9 bases. TRBV23-1 is flagged as an ORF with uncertain function. The V and J ends lost 4 bases and 6 bases, in that order; junction bases with no gene match: 16. The CDR3 sequence is 17 residues long.

The rearrangement joins TRBV4-3 to TRBJ1-6; 9 bases map to TRBD1. V gave up 0 bases and J gave up 7 bases; unmatched junction bases: 1. Germline V CDR1 and CDR2: LGHNA, YSLEER. The CDR3 covers 15 residues. As DNA, the CDR3 is TGCGCCAGCAGCCAAGAGGGGACAGGGAATTCACCCCTCCACTTT. Protein: CASSQEGTGNSPLHF.

The rearrangement links TRBV19 to TRBJ2-2, with 7 bases fitting TRBD1. V trimming: 8 bases; J trimming: 1 base; junction bases outside the gene matches: 4. Germline V lookup: CDR1 LNHDA, CDR2 SQIVND (reference sequence). The length of the CDR3 is 14 residues. The CDR3: CASSGTENTGELFF. The CDR3 DNA reads as TGTGCCAGTTCCGGGACAGAGAACACCGGGGAGCTGTTTTTT. The full variable domain, its missing parts supplied by reference TRBV19 and TRBJ2-2, is DGGITQSPKYLFRKEGQNVTLSCEQNLNHDAMYWYRQDPGQGLRLIYYSQIVNDFQKGDIAEGYSVSREKKESFPLTVTSAQKNPTAFYLCASSGTENTGELFFGEGSRLTVL.

In DNA, the CDR3 is TGTGCCAGCAGTTACCCTGAGGGGGGCTACACCTTC. It encodes CASSYPEGGYTF. The J gene is TRBJ1-2, the V gene TRBV6-6; a weak D match, TRBD1 (5 bases). In germline, CDR1 is MNHNY, CDR2 SVGAGI (reference sequence). Deletions cut 2 bases from V and 8 bases from J, with 9 bases between. This CDR3 has 12 residues.

The chain links TRBV30 to TRBJ1-1; D unclear. Trimming shortened V by 2 bases and J by 5 bases, and 12 bases separated the two germline ends. Germline assignment: CDR1 GTSNPN and CDR2 SVGIG (reference sequence). The CDR3 sequence is 13 residues long. The CDR3, as DNA: TGTGCCTGGAGTCGAAAGCCCGGGACTGAAGCTTTCTTT. It yields the protein CAWSRKPGTEAFF. The full variable domain, its missing parts supplied by reference TRBV30 and TRBJ1-1, is SQTIHQWPATLVQPVGSPLSLECTVEGTSNPNLYWYRQAAGRGLQLLFYSVGIGQISSEVPQNLSASRPQDRQFILSSKKLLLSDSGFYLCAWSRKPGTEAFFGQGTRLTVV.

The rearrangement uses TRBV5-4 and TRBJ2-1; D is possibly TRBD1 or TRBD2 (5 bases each). Germline V gene data show CDR1 as SGHNT and CDR2 as YYREEE (reference sequence). V was shortened by 4 bases and J by 7 bases, with 21 bases between the two germline ends. The CDR3 consists of 16 residues. CDR3 in amino acids: CASSPSPGTTRNEQFF. The CDR3 bases are TGTGCCAGCAGCCCCTCACCCGGGACCACGAGGAATGAGCAGTTCTTC.

The rearrangement joins TRBV6-6 to TRBJ2-7; maybe TRBD1 (6 bases). V lost 4 bases, J lost 6 bases, and 16 bases lay in between. The CDR3 length is 14 residues. Germline CDR1 MNHNY, CDR2 SVGAGI (reference sequence). This CDR3 is CASSFVTGSSEQYF. The CDR3 DNA is TGTGCCAGCAGTTTCGTCACAGGGTCCAGCGAGCAGTACTTC.

The rearrangement joins TRBV7-2 to TRBJ1-3; 7 nucleotides agree with TRBD1. This CDR3 comprises 14 residues. CDR1 and CDR2 from the germline V gene are SGHTA and FQGNSA. J lost 10 bases, V lost 2 bases, and 8 bases had no gene match. CDR3 in amino acids: CASSLTGETVTIYF. The DNA of the CDR3 is TGTGCCAGCAGCTTAACAGGGGAAACGGTAACCATATATTTT. Full variable domain (rest looked up from reference TRBV7-2 and TRBJ1-3): GAGVSQSPSNKVTEKGKDVELRCDPISGHTALYWYRQSLGQGLEFLIYFQGNSAPDKSGLPSDRFSAERTGGSVSTLTIQRTQQEDSAVYLCASSLTGETVTIYFGEGSWLTVV.

In the case of this clone: The sample holds other DNA sequences that translate to the same CDR3. The CDR3 here is CASSGISNTEAFF. As DNA, the CDR3 is TGTGCCAGCAGTGGGATTTCGAACACTGAAGCTTTCTTT. The chain joins TRBV2 to TRBJ1-1; D is uncertain. CDR1 is SNHLY and CDR2 is FYNNEI in the germline V gene. V was clipped by 4 bases and J by 1 base, with 7 bases between them. The CDR3 runs 13 residues. The full variable domain, rest sourced from reference TRBV2 and TRBJ1-1, is EPEVTQTPSHQVTQMGQEVILRCVPISNHLYFYWYRQILGQKVEFLVSFYNNEISEKSEIFDDQFSVERPDGSNFTLKIRSTKLEDSAMYFCASSGISNTEAFFGQGTRLTVV.

The chain has TRBV29-1 and TRBJ2-5; TRBD1 is a possible D gene (5 bases). This CDR3 is 17 amino acids long. Trimming left V 5 bases short and J 5 bases short, with 27 bases between. Germline V CDR1 and CDR2: SQVTM, ANQGSEA. The CDR3, as DNA: TGCAGCGTTCAGGGCTCTACCTACTACTACCTCCAGGAGACCCAGTACTTC. Encoded protein: CSVQGSTYYYLQETQYF. The whole variable domain, remainder taken from reference TRBV29-1 and TRBJ2-5, is SAVISQKPSRDICQRGTSLTIQCQVDSQVTMMFWYRQQPGQSLTLIATANQGSEATYESGFVIDKFPISRPNLTFSTLTVSNMSPEDSSIYLCSVQGSTYYYLQETQYFGPGTRLLVL.